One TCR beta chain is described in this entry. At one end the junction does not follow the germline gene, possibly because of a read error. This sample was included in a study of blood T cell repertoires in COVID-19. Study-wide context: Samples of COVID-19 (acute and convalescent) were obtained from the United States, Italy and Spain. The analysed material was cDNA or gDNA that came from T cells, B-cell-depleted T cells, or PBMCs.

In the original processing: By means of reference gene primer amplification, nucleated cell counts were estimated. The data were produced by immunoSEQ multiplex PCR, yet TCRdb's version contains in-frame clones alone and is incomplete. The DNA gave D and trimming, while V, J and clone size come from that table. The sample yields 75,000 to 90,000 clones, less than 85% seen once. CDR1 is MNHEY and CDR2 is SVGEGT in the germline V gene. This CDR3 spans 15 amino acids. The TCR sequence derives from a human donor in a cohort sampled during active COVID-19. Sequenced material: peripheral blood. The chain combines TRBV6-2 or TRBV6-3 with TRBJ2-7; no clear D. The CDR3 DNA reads TGTGCCAGCAGTCACTCGGTAACGAGGACCTACGAGCAGTACTTC. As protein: CASSHSVTRTYEQYF.